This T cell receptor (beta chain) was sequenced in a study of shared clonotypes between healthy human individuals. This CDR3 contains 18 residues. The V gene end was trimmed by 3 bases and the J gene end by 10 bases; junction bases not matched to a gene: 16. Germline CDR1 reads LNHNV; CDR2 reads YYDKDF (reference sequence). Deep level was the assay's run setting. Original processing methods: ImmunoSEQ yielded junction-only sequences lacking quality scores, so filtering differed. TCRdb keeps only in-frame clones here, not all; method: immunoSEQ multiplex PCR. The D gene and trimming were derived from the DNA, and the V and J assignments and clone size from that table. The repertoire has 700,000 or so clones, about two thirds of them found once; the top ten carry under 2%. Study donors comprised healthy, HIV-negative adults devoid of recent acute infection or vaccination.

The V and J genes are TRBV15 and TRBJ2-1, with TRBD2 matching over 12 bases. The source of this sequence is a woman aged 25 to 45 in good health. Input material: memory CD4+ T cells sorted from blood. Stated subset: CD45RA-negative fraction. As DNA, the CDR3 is TGTGCCACCAGCAGTTTACCTAGCGGGAGGGCTATCCACAGAGAGCAGTTCTTC. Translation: CATSSLPSGRAIHREQFF.